This T cell receptor (beta chain) was identified in a study of tumor-infiltrating lymphocytes in oesophageal squamous cell carcinoma. TCRdb reprocessed the PCR reads via MiXCR and lists one record per CDR3 protein. The sample shows approximately 12,000 distinct CDR3 sequences, around half of them seen only once. The germline CDR1 and CDR2 sequences are SGHVS and FNYEAQ. CDR3 length: 15 amino acids. The sequence was obtained from a male donor with esophageal squamous cell carcinoma. The sequenced sample consisted of esophageal tumor tissue. This rearrangement joins TRBV7-6 to TRBJ2-5, with 10 bases matching TRBD2. Judging by the DNA end, TRBJ2-7 fits better; the J call may be wrong. CDR3 DNA: TGTGCCAGCAGCTCGCTAGCGGGAGAAGCCTACGAGCAGTACTTC. This codes for CASSSLAGEAYEQYF.